Listed below are T cell receptor beta chains from one sample, sequenced in a study of cytomegalovirus exposure and HLA in healthy donors. TCRdb keeps only in-frame clones here, not all; method: immunoSEQ multiplex PCR. The data hold over 130,000 clones, with more than 75% observed a single time. The source material was PBMCs. These receptors were obtained from a man aged 35-49 years in good health and CMV-seronegative. CDR3s leave out the opening cysteine and the closing phenylalanine or tryptophan. Each record gives: clone size, V gene, J gene, CDR3 protein. Clone size is stated in some rows and not others, as once, few, many or a class when expanded.

-	TRBV6-1	TRBJ1-1	ASSVPGETGVTEAF
-	TRBV30	TRBJ1-4	AWSFTGGWGTNEKLF
-	TRBV5-1	TRBJ1-6	ASSLFQQGGNSPLH
-	TRBV19	TRBJ2-1	ASSPPTRLGRNEQF
-	TRBV7-8	TRBJ2-7	ASSSPGEGGYEQY
-	TRBV29-1	TRBJ2-3	SPFPGLIPSPDTDTQY
-	TRBV6-6	TRBJ2-3	ASSPADTQY
once	TRBV2	TRBJ2-2	ASRQGAGTGELF
-	TRBV4-3	TRBJ2-1	ASSQDLSSNNEQF
-	TRBV5-4	TRBJ2-7	ASSFMGRLYEQY
-	TRBV7-9	TRBJ1-2	ASSLLDRGDYGYT
few	TRBV9	TRBJ2-3	ASSVVAGTGGADTQY
-	TRBV10-3	TRBJ2-7	AVQGHPTRSSYEQY
once	TRBV11-2	TRBJ2-7	ASSTRLTGGFIKPYEQY
-	TRBV6-6	TRBJ2-3	ASTKTGEVGTDTQY
few	TRBV7-6	TRBJ1-6	ASSLGQQGNSPLH
few	TRBV12-5	TRBJ2-5	ASGLVQGGWQETQY
-	TRBV7-7	TRBJ2-5	ASSLGTGGQETQY
-	TRBV28	TRBJ2-1	ASSLRSSSYNEQF
-	TRBV4-3	TRBJ2-6	ASSQDDQGASGANVLT
-	TRBV11-2	TRBJ2-7	ASSPLAGTGGFYEQY
-	TRBV29-1	TRBJ1-3	SVGGDSPNTIY
-	TRBV28	TRBJ2-1	ASSFRGSVNEQF
-	TRBV28	TRBJ1-4	AIRDRGRYEKLF
once	TRBV5-1	TRBJ1-5	ASSPDRDSNQPQH
-	TRBV7-8	TRBJ2-5	ASSLGELAGVPRY
-	TRBV4-1	TRBJ2-5	ASSQSETGWETQY
-	TRBV19	TRBJ1-1	ASSIQGTNTEAF
few	TRBV7-9	TRBJ2-6	ASSLLRGGSGANGLT
-	TRBV5-1	TRBJ2-7	ASSSKPTGVYDEQY
-	TRBV10-3	TRBJ1-4	AISRQGQTNEKLF
-	TRBV11-2	TRBJ2-7	ASSLSGVYEQY
-	TRBV5-1	TRBJ1-4	ASSLGTGATNEKLF
-	TRBV6-5	TRBJ2-7	ASSYSMSLGTNEQY
-	TRBV7-2	TRBJ1-5	ASSLGGGVSNQPQH
-	TRBV7-9	TRBJ2-3	ASSLSGRPTDTQY
once	TRBV28	TRBJ2-3	ASSPPPGLYTDTQY
-	TRBV11-2	TRBJ2-2	ASSLYQTRANTGELF
-	TRBV5-1	TRBJ2-3	ASSLGAGKQSKTDTQY
-	TRBV19	TRBJ2-1	ASTLFAGTGNNEQF
once	TRBV5-6	TRBJ2-2	ASSLLRQNTGELF